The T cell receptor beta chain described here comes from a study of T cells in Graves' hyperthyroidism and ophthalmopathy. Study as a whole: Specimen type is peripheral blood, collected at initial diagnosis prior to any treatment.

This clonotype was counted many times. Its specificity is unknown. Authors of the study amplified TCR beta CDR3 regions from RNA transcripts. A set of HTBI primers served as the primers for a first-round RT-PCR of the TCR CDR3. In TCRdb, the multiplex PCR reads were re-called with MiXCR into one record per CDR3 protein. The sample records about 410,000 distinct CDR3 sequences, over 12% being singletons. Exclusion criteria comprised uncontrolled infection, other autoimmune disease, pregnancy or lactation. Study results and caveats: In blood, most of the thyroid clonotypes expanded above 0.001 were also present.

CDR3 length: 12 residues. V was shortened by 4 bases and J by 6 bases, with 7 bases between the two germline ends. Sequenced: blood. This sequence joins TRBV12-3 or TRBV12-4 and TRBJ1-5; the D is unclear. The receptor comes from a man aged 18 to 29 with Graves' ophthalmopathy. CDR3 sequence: CASSSLGQPQHF. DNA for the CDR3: TGTGCCAGCAGTTCGTTGGGTCAGCCCCAGCATTTT.